Presented here are 5 T cell receptor beta chains from one specimen sequenced in a study of cytomegalovirus exposure and HLA in healthy donors (dated by TCRdb to the late 2010s). Library preparation was by the immunoSEQ multiplex PCR assay. A mixture of 60 forward primers for TCR Vbeta segments and 13 reverse primers for TCR Jbeta segments was used in the multiplex PCR. Held by TCRdb, this immuneACCESS table contains in-frame sequences only and omits some clones. Under half of the omission traces to an unresolved V gene where checked; the cause of the rest is unknown. This sample's table contains 96,000 or so clones. The top ten constitute 5.5% of the sample. Sequencing was carried out using PBMCs. The receptors stem from a girl aged 10 to 17 in good health and CMV-seropositive.

The gene calls are TRBV19 and TRBJ1-1; 7 positions agree with TRBD1. The V segment lost 11 bases and the J segment 0 bases; nucleotides outside the gene matches: 12. The germline CDR1 and CDR2 sequences are LNHDA and SQIVND (reference sequence). The CDR3 runs to 15 residues. In nucleotides, the CDR3 is TGTGCCTCCGCGTTCGGACAGGTCATGAACACTGAAGCTTTCTTT. It yields the protein CASAFGQVMNTEAFF.

V and J are TRBV29-1 and TRBJ2-1, with a weak D call TRBD1 (5 bases). The ends were cut back, 1 base at V and 6 bases at J, with 7 bases in the middle. There are 12 residues in the CDR3. In germline, CDR1 is SQVTM, CDR2 ANQGSEA. CDR3 nucleotides: TGCAGCGTTGAAGTTCAGGGCAATGAGCAGTTCTTC. Translated, it gives CSVEVQGNEQFF.

V and J are TRBV19 and TRBJ1-1; D gene ambiguous. Trimming took off 4 bases at V and 2 bases at J, with 11 bases between the two ends. The CDR3 runs to 14 residues. The germline CDR1 and CDR2 sequences are LNHDA and SQIVND (reference sequence). CDR3 amino acids: CASSNGMENTEAFF. The CDR3 nucleotides read TGTGCCAGTAGTAACGGGATGGAAAACACTGAAGCTTTCTTT.

The chain couples TRBV9 to TRBJ2-3; TRBD2 matches at 9 bases. CDR3 length: 16 amino acids. Germline CDR1 SGDLS, CDR2 YYNGEE. The J segment lost 2 bases and the V segment lost 0 bases, leaving 4 bases of the junction unmatched. The CDR3 nucleotides are TGTGCCAGCAGCGTAGTGAGCGGGGGGTCCACAGATACGCAGTATTTT. Residues: CASSVVSGGSTDTQYF.

The chain joins TRBV6-5 to TRBJ1-1; D not certain. V lost 0 bases and J lost 5, with 7 bases in between. The germline V gene encodes CDR1 MNHEY and CDR2 SVGAGI. The CDR3 sequence is 13 residues long. The CDR3 is CASSYSAGTEAFF. The CDR3, as DNA: TGTGCCAGCAGTTACTCGGCGGGGACTGAAGCTTTCTTT.